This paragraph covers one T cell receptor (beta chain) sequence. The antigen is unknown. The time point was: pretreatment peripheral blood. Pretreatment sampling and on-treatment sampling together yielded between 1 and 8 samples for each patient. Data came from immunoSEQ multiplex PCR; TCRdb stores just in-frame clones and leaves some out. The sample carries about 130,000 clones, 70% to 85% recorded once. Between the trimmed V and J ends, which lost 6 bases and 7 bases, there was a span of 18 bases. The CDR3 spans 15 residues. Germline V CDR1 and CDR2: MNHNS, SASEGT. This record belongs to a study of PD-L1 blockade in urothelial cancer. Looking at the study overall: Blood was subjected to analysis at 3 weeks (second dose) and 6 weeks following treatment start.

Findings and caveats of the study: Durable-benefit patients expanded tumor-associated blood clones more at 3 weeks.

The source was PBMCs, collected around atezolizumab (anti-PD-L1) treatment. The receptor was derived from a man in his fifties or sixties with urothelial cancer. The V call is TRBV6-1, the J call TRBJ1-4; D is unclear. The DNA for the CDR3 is TGTGCCAGCAGGCTCACTCAGGTCGCGGGTGAAAAACTGTTTTTT. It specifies CASRLTQVAGEKLFF.